This TCR beta chain was retrieved from a study of blood T cell repertoires in COVID-19 (dated by TCRdb to 2020 to 2022). Background for the entire study: The collaborator samples originated in the United States, Italy and Spain and spanned the acute and convalescent phases of COVID-19. The prospective study material was composed of cDNA or gDNA derived from T cells, B-cell-depleted T cells, or PBMCs. Subjects who had been exposed to COVID-19, were actively infected with it, or had recovered from it provided the deeply sampled blood TCRbeta repertoires that made up the dataset. The repertoires were made available in a free public database intended to serve as a resource for research on the immune response to SARS-CoV-2. The samples were drawn from two sources: the first 160 participants of the ongoing ImmuneRACE study, and about 1,300 subjects contributed by 6 global collaborators. A de-identified subject ID, COVID-19 status, age in years and sex were almost always included in the sample metadata. Where available, HLA class I and class II types were obtained from metadata supplied by the sample provider rather than from assay-based typing. The full study reports these points: The amount of clinical and demographic metadata varied by source and participant and was provided uncurated.

Enrolling through a virtual design, the prospective study's participants ranged in age from roughly 18 to 89 years and lived across roughly 24 United States geographic areas. In the prospective study, cohorts were assigned on the basis of participant-reported clinical history obtained from a screening survey and a study questionnaire. Exposed participants had been in contact with someone with a PCR-confirmed or clinician-diagnosed COVID-19 case within 2 weeks of study entry. Mobile phlebotomists in the prospective study collected whole blood, serum and a nasopharyngeal or oropharyngeal swab from every participant. Over a 2-month period, participants in the prospective study had the option of providing additional blood draws and questionnaires. Before DNA extraction, prospective study blood samples were shipped either frozen or at room temperature. The immunoSEQ Assay, a bias-controlled multiplex PCR, was used to amplify TCRbeta CDR3 regions from genomic DNA. In the paper's pipeline: Within the assay, amplification of reference gene primers was used to estimate how many nucleated cells each sample contained. Sequence reads were collapsed and filtered to measure the absolute abundance of every unique TCRbeta CDR3 rearrangement. For each sample, productive Simpson clonality was calculated by taking the square root of Simpson's diversity index across productive rearrangements. Held by TCRdb, this immuneACCESS table contains in-frame sequences only and omits some clones. Under half of the omission traces to an unresolved V gene where checked; the cause of the rest is unknown. V, J and clone size were drawn from that table, and D and trimming were deduced from the DNA. This sample holds about 270,000 clones; around 93% were observed only once. Around 2.8% of the sample belongs to the ten largest clones.

As for this clone: Its antigen specificity is not known. Base-call qualities are not available, and no considerably larger clone is one nucleotide away.

The specimen sequenced was PBMCs or T cells enriched from blood (not recorded which). This TCR was recovered from a man aged 40-50 years who had been exposed to COVID-19.

The CDR3 region: CASSYTDGSSYEQYF. The DNA reads as follows: TGTGCCAGCAGCTACACGGACGGGAGCTCCTACGAGCAGTACTTC. The rearrangement joined TRBV7-2 to TRBJ2-7; the D segment could be TRBD2, given 6 matching bases. The germline V gene specifies SGHTA as CDR1 and FQGNSA as CDR2. The CDR3 measures 15 amino acids from cysteine to phenylalanine. Of all the DNA, just the CDR3 is kept, 45 bases in frame from base 1. V is shortened by 4 bases, J by 0 bases, and the region joining them spans 13 bases.